A single sample gave rise to the 18 T cell receptor beta chains below, sequenced in a study of blood T cells in healthy people across ages. For the second PCR, which ran for about 6 to 11 cycles, a sample-barcoded 5' primer and a J-beta primer mix were used. TCRdb reanalysed the 5' RACE reads using MiXCR and keeps one entry per CDR3 protein. The sample holds 1.5 million to 2 million distinct CDR3 sequences, about 35% seen once. Input material: blood. The receptors derive from a woman aged 30 to 39 in good health.

V and J are TRBV9 and TRBJ2-1; 7 positions match TRBD1. Germline assignment: CDR1 SGDLS and CDR2 YYNGEE. The ends lost 4 bases at V and 7 bases at J; junction bases unmatched: 11. The CDR3 consists of 15 residues. The CDR3 reads CASSPTSQGVNEQFF. CDR3 nucleotides: TGTGCCAGCAGCCCTACCTCCCAGGGGGTGAATGAGCAGTTCTTC.

This clonotype was counted between two and nine times. The chain carries TRBV25-1 and TRBJ2-7, with D perhaps TRBD1 (6 bases). The germline CDR1 and CDR2 sequences are MGHDK and SYGVNS. This CDR3 has 13 residues. Trimming removed 3 bases at V and 4 bases at J, with 10 bases between. The CDR3 sequence is CASSDTGKYEQYF. The CDR3 DNA follows: TGTGCCAGCAGTGACACAGGGAAATACGAGCAGTACTTC.

CDR3 in DNA: TGCAGTGCCTTAAAGGCCCAGCCCGATCAGCCCCAGCATTTT. It encodes CSALKAQPDQPQHF. The rearrangement links TRBV20-1 to TRBJ1-5; D remains ambiguous. Trimming shortened V by 6 bases and J by 5 bases, and 17 bases separated the two germline ends. The CDR3 totals 14 residues. Germline values: CDR1 DFQATT, CDR2 SNEGSKA (reference sequence).

The chain joins TRBV5-1 to TRBJ1-1; 7 positions match TRBD1. CDR3 length: 14 amino acids. Germline V CDR1 and CDR2: SGHRS, YFSETQ. Trimming at V came to 5 bases and at J to 3 bases, leaving 7 bases not matched to a gene. The CDR3: CASRQGSIDTEAFF. The DNA of the CDR3 is TGCGCCAGCAGACAGGGGTCTATCGACACTGAAGCTTTCTTT.

The chain is built from TRBV27 and TRBJ2-1; a weak D match, TRBD2 (5 bases). Looked up from germline, CDR1 is MNHEY and CDR2 is SMNVEV (reference sequence). Trimming cost V 4 bases and J 4 bases, with 20 bases left between them. This CDR3 comprises 17 residues. DNA of the CDR3: TGTGCCAGCAGTTCTGGGTCTGCTAGCTGGAGATACAATGAGCAGTTCTTC. Translated: CASSSGSASWRYNEQFF.

This clonotype came up a few times. CDR3 region: CASSSRGGSSTDTQYF. The DNA of the CDR3 is TGTGCCAGCAGCTCTCGCGGGGGCTCGTCCACAGATACGCAGTATTTT. This chain uses TRBV9 with TRBJ2-3; tentative D call: TRBD2 (7 bases). V lost 4 bases, J lost 2 bases, and 17 bases lay in between. There are 16 residues in the CDR3. Germline V gene lookup returns CDR1 SGDLS and CDR2 YYNGEE.

V and J are TRBV7-9 and TRBJ1-2; 7 positions match TRBD1. Germline lookup yields CDR1 SEHNR and CDR2 FQNEAQ (reference sequence). The CDR3 length is 14 residues. J gave up 6 bases and V 2 bases, and 6 bases lay outside the gene matches. CDR3 coding DNA: TGTGCCAGCAGCTTAACCGAGGACAGGAATGGCTACACCTTC. This codes for CASSLTEDRNGYTF.

This clonotype was counted a few times. The chain couples TRBV27 to TRBJ2-1; either TRBD1 or TRBD2 may fit D (5 bases each). Per the germline V gene, CDR1 is MNHEY and CDR2 is SMNVEV (reference sequence). V lost 1 base and J lost 10, with 17 bases in between. The CDR3 extends over 15 amino acids. The CDR3 region has the DNA TGTGCCAGCAGTTTATTCGGGACCCGCAGATGGGAGCAGTTCTTC. The encoded protein is CASSLFGTRRWEQFF.

This clonotype was seen more than once but under ten times. The chain is built from TRBV27 and TRBJ2-7, with D perhaps TRBD1 (5 bases). CDR1 MNHEY and CDR2 SMNVEV come from the germline V gene (reference sequence). Trimming left V 3 bases short and J 5 bases short, with 14 bases between. The CDR3 sequence is 14 residues long. The CDR3 nucleotides are TGTGCCAGCAGTTTTTACCAGGGCCTAGACGAGCAGTACTTC. Translated: CASSFYQGLDEQYF.

The rearrangement joins TRBV30 to TRBJ2-3; possible D gene TRBD2, 5 bases. The CDR3 runs to 15 residues. Trimming cost V 4 bases and J 3 bases, with 17 bases left between them. The V gene's germline CDR1 is GTSNPN and CDR2 SVGIG (reference sequence). CDR3 sequence: CAWTFSDLRTDTQYF. The CDR3 nucleotides are TGTGCCTGGACTTTTAGCGACCTCCGGACAGATACGCAGTATTTT.

The rearrangement uses TRBV7-9 and TRBJ1-4, with 7 positions matching TRBD1. The CDR3 contains 17 residues. Germline V gives CDR1 SEHNR, CDR2 FQNEAQ (reference sequence). J gave up 6 bases and V 3 bases, and 13 bases lay outside the gene matches. The CDR3 sequence is CASSLNGGTDLYEKLFF. The CDR3 bases are TGTGCCAGCAGCTTGAACGGCGGGACAGACCTTTATGAAAAACTGTTTTTT.

This clonotype has a handful of counts. The chain joins TRBV20-1 to TRBJ2-5, with 13 bases lining up with TRBD2. The trim removed 3 bases at V and 5 bases at J, leaving 6 bases unmatched. The CDR3 totals 15 residues. Germline V lookup: CDR1 DFQATT, CDR2 SNEGSKA (reference sequence). DNA for the CDR3: TGCAGTGCTAGCTACGGACTAGCGGGGGCGGAGACCCAGTACTTC. Protein sequence: CSASYGLAGAETQYF.

The rearrangement uses TRBV19 and TRBJ1-2; 7 positions match TRBD1. This CDR3 comprises 13 residues. Germline trimming cut 9 bases from V and 9 bases from J; bases unmatched to any gene: 13. CDR1 is LNHDA and CDR2 is SQIVND in the germline V gene (reference sequence). This CDR3 is CASGGTAVFSYTF. The CDR3 DNA is TGTGCCAGCGGTGGGACAGCGGTCTTCAGCTACACCTTC.

This clonotype was seen a handful of times. The chain is built from TRBV3-1 and TRBJ2-1, with TRBD2 matching 9 bases. Germline CDR1 LGHDT, CDR2 YNNKEL (reference sequence). This CDR3 is 19 amino acids long. V dropped 4 bases and J dropped 8; count of bases not matched to a gene: 21. CDR3 residues: CASSLKRAPLAGVEDEQFF. The CDR3 bases are TGTGCCAGCAGCCTCAAACGAGCGCCCTTAGCGGGAGTTGAAGATGAGCAGTTCTTC.

Regarding this clonotype: A read error may explain this, as a much larger clone is one base away. This chain links TRBV15 with TRBJ2-1; 11 positions match TRBD2. This CDR3 contains 16 residues. CDR1 is LNHNV and CDR2 is YYDKDF in the germline V gene (reference sequence). CDR3 sequence reads: CATRRPGLAAYNEQFF. The CDR3 DNA sequence: TGTGCCACCCGCAGGCCGGGACTAGCGGCCTACAATGAGCAGTTCTTC.

This clonotype was found a few times. V usage is TRBV30 and J usage is TRBJ2-1; D perhaps matches TRBD2 (6 bases). V lost 8 bases and J lost 7, with 15 bases in between. The CDR3 extends over 12 amino acids. Looked up from germline, CDR1 is GTSNPN and CDR2 is SVGIG (reference sequence). The DNA of the CDR3 is TGTGCCCGTCAGGAGGGCGGTAATGAGCAGTTCTTC. Its protein is CARQEGGNEQFF.

The gene calls are TRBV6-1 and TRBJ2-1; D is undetermined. Germline V gives CDR1 MNHNS, CDR2 SASEGT. CDR3 length equals 8 residues. DNA for the CDR3: TGTCTACACAATGAGCAGTTCTTC. This codes for CLHNEQFF.

V and J are TRBV7-9 and TRBJ2-7; 9 positions match TRBD1. Per germline, CDR1 SEHNR and CDR2 FQNEAQ (reference sequence). The CDR3 has 15 amino acids. V lost 6 bases and J lost 5; bases outside the gene matches: 11. The CDR3 loop is CASSKGQGENHEQYF. The CDR3 nucleotides read TGTGCCAGCAGTAAGGGACAGGGAGAAAACCACGAGCAGTACTTC.